This T cell receptor (beta chain) appears in the sequencing data of a study of Graves' ophthalmopathy and Graves' hyperthyroidism. The CDR3 covers 15 residues. With 6 bases clipped from V and 2 bases from J, the junction kept 8 bases outside the gene matches. Researchers turned away patients with other autoimmune diseases, uncontrolled infections, pregnancy or lactation. Clinicians made diagnoses from clinical symptoms, serum thyroxine, TRAb, thyroid ultrasound and orbital computed tomography. This clonotype was counted ten times or more. Antigen: not known. Amplification from RNA transcripts yielded the TCR beta CDR3 regions. In the first round, RT-PCR was carried out with HTBI primers, and a multiplex PCR formed the second round. TCRdb called the multiplex PCR reads again in MiXCR, with one record for every CDR3 protein. The table lists some 160,000 distinct CDR3 sequences, roughly 36% of them singletons.

The study, taken as a whole, reports: The authors also found most expanded thyroid clonotypes above 0.001 frequency in blood.

V usage is TRBV12-3 or TRBV12-4 and J usage is TRBJ2-7; TRBD1 aligns across 9 bases. Source material: peripheral blood. This TCR derives from a man aged 30 to 45 with Graves' ophthalmopathy. The DNA for the CDR3 is TGTGCCAGCAGCCGACAGGGACAGGGTGCCTACGAGCAGTACTTC. Protein sequence: CASSRQGQGAYEQYF.